Shown below are 20 T cell receptor beta chains from a single sample sequenced in a study of CD8 T cells in ankylosing spondylitis. TCRdb analysed the 5' RACE reads with MiXCR anew, one entry per CDR3 protein. The table shows a few hundred thousand distinct CDR3 sequences, with about 10% occurring only once. The material sequenced was blood, either unsorted or a sorted T cell fraction (not recorded which). These TCRs come from a male donor with ankylosing spondylitis or in good health (not recorded which).

The table lists this clonotype with many counts. The chain recombines TRBV6-1 with TRBJ2-7, with a tentative D call TRBD1 (7 bases). The CDR3 sequence is 15 residues long. CDR1 is MNHNS and CDR2 is SASEGT in the germline V gene. V was clipped by 1 base and J by 5 bases, with 15 bases between them. The CDR3 spells CASSEDRGLSDEQYF. DNA of the CDR3: TGTGCCAGCAGTGAAGACAGGGGACTTAGCGACGAGCAGTACTTC.

This clonotype was observed many times. The chain combines TRBV20-1 with TRBJ2-7; 12 positions match TRBD1. The CDR3 is 14 residues long. V lost 3 bases to trimming and J lost 8 bases; unmatched junction nucleotides: 8. Germline V gives CDR1 DFQATT, CDR2 SNEGSKA (reference sequence). The CDR3 region has the DNA TGCAGTGCTAGTGCCGGGACAGGGGGCGCGAAGCAGTACTTC. It specifies CSASAGTGGAKQYF.

V and J are TRBV3-1 and TRBJ2-6; D ambiguous. From germline, CDR1 is LGHDT and CDR2 YNNKEL (reference sequence). This CDR3 contains 18 residues. V was trimmed by 0 bases and J by 0 bases, leaving 12 bases between them. The CDR3 spells CASSQEGWVSSGANVLTF. CDR3 coding DNA: TGTGCCAGCAGCCAAGAGGGGTGGGTAAGCTCTGGGGCCAACGTCCTGACTTTC.

This clonotype was counted at least ten times. This chain links TRBV29-1 with TRBJ2-7; 7 nucleotides align to TRBD2. CDR3 length equals 13 residues. Unmatched junction bases numbered 11, after V lost 6 bases and J lost 6 bases. The germline V gene has CDR1 SQVTM and CDR2 ANQGSEA. CDR3 region: CSVPGGLPTEQYF. The CDR3 bases are TGCAGCGTCCCGGGGGGACTCCCTACCGAGCAGTACTTC.

CDR3 nucleotides: TGTGCCAGCAGCTTGGTTGACAGACGCTCTGGAAACACCATATATTTT. Its translation: CASSLVDRRSGNTIYF. The J gene is TRBJ1-3, the V gene TRBV5-6; tentatively, D is TRBD1 (5 bases). The V and J ends lost 0 bases and 0 bases respectively, with 10 bases between them. The germline CDR1 and CDR2 sequences are SGHDT and YYEEEE. The CDR3 is 16 residues long.

This clonotype was observed a few times. The chain couples TRBV20-1 to TRBJ2-3; TRBD2 aligns across 9 bases. Germline CDR1 reads DFQATT; CDR2 reads SNEGSKA (reference sequence). J lost 5 bases, V lost 6 bases, and 15 bases had no gene match. This CDR3 comprises 16 residues. The CDR3 nucleotides read TGCAGTGCCCACCGCCCTGGCGGGGGGGCCATAGATACGCAGTATTTT. Its translation: CSAHRPGGGAIDTQYF.

This clonotype was observed at least ten times. The chain joins TRBV5-1 to TRBJ2-7, with 10 bases identical to TRBD2. The CDR3 is made up of 15 amino acids. With V trimmed by 4 bases and J by 1 base, 5 bases remained unmatched. CDR1 and CDR2 (germline): SGHRS, YFSETQ. CDR3 region: CASSREAGGSYEQYF. Written as DNA, the CDR3 is TGCGCCAGCAGCCGTGAAGCGGGGGGGTCCTACGAGCAGTACTTC.

This clonotype was recorded at least ten times. The V and J genes are TRBV7-6 and TRBJ2-6; D call uncertain. V was pared by 1 base and J by 1 base, with 5 bases between. Germline loops: CDR1 SGHVS, CDR2 FNYEAQ. The CDR3 contains 15 residues. CDR3 sequence reads: CASSLGLSGANVLTF. CDR3 DNA sequence: TGTGCCAGCAGCTTAGGCCTTTCTGGGGCCAACGTCCTGACTTTC.

This clonotype was picked up many times. The chain employs TRBV5-1 and TRBJ1-1, with no clear D. CDR3 length equals 12 residues. Between the trimmed V and J ends, which lost 1 base and 5 bases, there was a span of 6 bases. The germline V gene has CDR1 SGHRS and CDR2 YFSETQ. The chain's CDR3 is CASSLLGTEAFF. CDR3 nucleotide sequence: TGCGCCAGCAGCTTGCTGGGGACTGAAGCTTTCTTT.

This clonotype was counted ten times or more. The chain couples TRBV5-5 to TRBJ2-7, with TRBD2 matching over 13 bases. The CDR3 has 15 amino acids. Trimming at V came to 3 bases and at J to 2 bases, leaving 2 bases not matched to a gene. CDR1 and CDR2 from the germline V gene are SGHKS and YYEKEE (reference sequence). CDR3 residues: CASSYGTSGTYEQYF. The CDR3, as DNA: TGTGCCAGCAGCTACGGGACTAGCGGGACCTACGAGCAGTACTTC.

This clonotype was seen repeatedly, ten times or more. This chain connects TRBV25-1 to TRBJ2-3; D is perhaps TRBD2 (5 bases). The V gene lost 4 bases and the J gene lost 3 bases, with 23 bases spanning the gap. CDR3 length equals 18 residues. The V gene's germline CDR1 is MGHDK and CDR2 SYGVNS. CDR3 coding DNA: TGTGCCAGCAGTGGGAAAGACCGGGATCTTCTCTCGACAGATACGCAGTATTTT. Residues: CASSGKDRDLLSTDTQYF.

In its sample, this clonotype was seen many times. This chain uses TRBV9 with TRBJ2-3; no clear D gene. CDR3 length: 16 amino acids. Trimming pared 0 bases from V and 2 bases from J, leaving 13 bases between. Germline CDR1 reads SGDLS; CDR2 reads YYNGEE. The CDR3 nucleotides read TGTGCCAGCAGCGTAGGGGGTTGGCGGTTCACAGATACGCAGTATTTT. Amino acid sequence: CASSVGGWRFTDTQYF.

The chain employs TRBV5-1 and TRBJ1-2; TRBD1 might be the D (5 bases). The CDR3 spans 14 residues. Germline lookup yields CDR1 SGHRS and CDR2 YFSETQ. Deletions cut 4 bases from V and 6 bases from J, with 16 bases between. CDR3 in amino acids: CASSPTVDSHGYTF. CDR3 bases: TGCGCCAGCAGCCCGACGGTAGACAGCCATGGCTACACCTTC.

The rearrangement joins TRBV6-5 to TRBJ2-7, with 8 bases identical to TRBD1. The CDR3 consists of 11 residues. The germline CDR1 and CDR2 sequences are MNHEY and SVGAGI. Germline trimming cut 2 bases from V and 13 bases from J; bases unmatched to any gene: 4. CDR3 DNA: TGTGCCAGCAGTTACCGGGACAGGTATTACTTC. It translates to CASSYRDRYYF.

This clonotype was counted many times. The V and J genes are TRBV7-7 and TRBJ2-7, with TRBD1 as a possible D gene (5 bases). The CDR3 covers 15 residues. Trimming pared 1 base from V and 6 bases from J, leaving 16 bases between. The germline gives CDR1 SSHAT, CDR2 FNYEAQ (reference sequence). The CDR3 loop reads CASSLDGRRGGEQYF. The CDR3 coding sequence is TGTGCCAGCAGCTTAGACGGGCGAAGGGGTGGCGAGCAGTACTTC.

This clonotype was observed a handful of times. The J gene is TRBJ2-2, the V gene TRBV25-1; no firm D call. The germline CDR1 and CDR2 sequences are MGHDK and SYGVNS. Between the trimmed V and J ends, which lost 7 bases and 1 base, there was a span of 7 bases. This CDR3 comprises 13 residues. DNA for the CDR3: TGTGCCAGCAAGGCCCTGAACACCGGGGAGCTGTTTTTT. Translated: CASKALNTGELFF.

This clonotype was observed a handful of times. The chain joins TRBV5-1 to TRBJ2-7; 12 nucleotides line up with TRBD2. Trimming took 4 bases from V and 0 from J; bases not matched to a gene: 5. The length of the CDR3 is 16 residues. Looked up from germline, CDR1 is SGHRS and CDR2 is YFSETQ. The CDR3 DNA is TGCGCCAGCAGCCTAGGGACTAGCGGGCGCTCCTACGAGCAGTACTTC. It codes for CASSLGTSGRSYEQYF.

This clonotype occurred many times. This rearrangement joins TRBV28 to TRBJ2-4, with a possible D match to TRBD1 (6 bases). The CDR3 has 17 amino acids. In germline, CDR1 is MDHEN, CDR2 SYDVKM. V was trimmed by 6 bases and J by 0 bases, leaving 18 bases between them. The CDR3 sequence: CASSPPGQKLAKNIQYF. Here the CDR3 DNA reads TGTGCCAGCAGCCCCCCCGGACAGAAACTAGCCAAAAACATTCAGTACTTC.

This clonotype was recorded at least ten times. This sequence joins TRBV20-1 and TRBJ1-5, with 9 nucleotides matching TRBD1. Looked up from germline, CDR1 is DFQATT and CDR2 is SNEGSKA (reference sequence). CDR3 length: 18 amino acids. With V trimmed by 0 bases and J by 2 bases, 11 bases remained unmatched. The CDR3 sequence: CSARDPSTGGGRNQPQHF. DNA for the CDR3: TGCAGTGCTAGAGATCCCTCTACAGGGGGCGGTCGCAATCAGCCCCAGCATTTT.

This clonotype was seen ten or more times. The V call is TRBV29-1, the J call TRBJ2-1; D remains unclear. CDR1 and CDR2 (germline): SQVTM, ANQGSEA. The CDR3 totals 13 residues. V lost 8 bases to trimming and J lost 0 bases, with 11 bases between them. In nucleotides, the CDR3 is TGCAGCATCGGTGTGTCCTCCTACAATGAGCAGTTCTTC. It yields the protein CSIGVSSYNEQFF.